This is a list of T cell receptor beta chains from one sample in a study of cytomegalovirus exposure and HLA in healthy donors. Method: immunoSEQ multiplex PCR; TCRdb's copy keeps in-frame clones and lacks some. The sample lists 85,000 to 120,000 clones, 70% to 85% occurring once. The sample was PBMCs. The source of these receptors is a man between 60 and 75 years old in good health and CMV-seronegative. Each CDR3 is given with its conserved first and last residue.

cdr3_aa,j_call,v_call
CASSPSDGSRNEQYF,TRBJ2-7,TRBV18
CASILQGANPRNTEAFF,TRBJ1-1,TRBV2
CASSPKQGALEGYTF,TRBJ1-2,TRBV6-1
CATSRTGTPAKNIQYF,TRBJ2-4,TRBV15
CASSLAGQGLSEQFF,TRBJ2-1,TRBV5-1
CASNAGGPTDTQYF,TRBJ2-3,TRBV7-9
CSVDRQSDF,TRBJ2-3,TRBV29-1
CASSIGGSYSNQPQHF,TRBJ1-5,TRBV19
CASSTGTGNNQPQHF,TRBJ1-5,TRBV5-4
CASTARRGRWNEQFF,TRBJ2-1,TRBV19
CASRGTGEGNQPQHF,TRBJ1-5,TRBV9
CAISVKPTGVGTEAFF,TRBJ1-1,TRBV10-3
CASSPNDGQHEKLFF,TRBJ1-4,TRBV9
CASSTGTGGNQPQHF,TRBJ1-5,TRBV5-1
CASSPGGGNTEAFF,TRBJ1-1,TRBV18
CASSEVQRGNQPQHF,TRBJ1-5,TRBV6-1
CASSARGANNSPLHF,TRBJ1-6,TRBV7-2
CASFPNDRGSHTEAFF,TRBJ1-1,TRBV5-1
CASSQGQGARKAYEQYF,TRBJ2-7,TRBV18
CASSLTSGGTYEQYF,TRBJ2-7,TRBV6-6
CASSLGRQYEQFF,TRBJ2-1,TRBV11-3
CASSLPDREVQDTQYF,TRBJ2-3,TRBV7-9
CASSNGQGFAQPQHF,TRBJ1-5,TRBV9
CASSPGQRTDTQYF,TRBJ2-3,TRBV18
CASSLVRTRVSNQPQHF,TRBJ1-5,TRBV11-3
CASSQELAGTDTQYF,TRBJ2-3,TRBV4-3
CASSPGGAGGLAGELFF,TRBJ2-2,TRBV5-4
CASSSGQIYSNQPQHF,TRBJ1-5,TRBV19
CASSNPGQGLGYEQYF,TRBJ2-7,TRBV7-8
CASSLALGGGETQYF,TRBJ2-5,TRBV5-4
CAISGGYGYTF,TRBJ1-2,TRBV10-3
CASSVGPRTRNYGYTF,TRBJ1-2,TRBV9
CASSLGTVAGETQYF,TRBJ2-5,TRBV11-3
CAWSVQGRTEAFF,TRBJ1-1,TRBV30
CASSLPQTPLHF,TRBJ1-6,TRBV28
CASSFRVGEGVKVLTF,TRBJ2-6,TRBV11-1
CASSHSGGPQEQFF,TRBJ2-1,TRBV7-3
CASSGQGVGEKLFF,TRBJ1-4,TRBV19
CASSQGLGGAEDTQYF,TRBJ2-3,TRBV4-3
CASSLGTSGGSGETQYF,TRBJ2-5,TRBV7-9
CASSLLGAGRYGYTF,TRBJ1-2,TRBV23-1
CASSFGGHTEAFF,TRBJ1-1,TRBV5-6
CASSYTPTGDGYTF,TRBJ1-2,TRBV6-6
CASSTRTEAFF,TRBJ1-1,TRBV5-6
CASSVSSGTGIYGYTF,TRBJ1-2,TRBV6-1
CASSTTGYSINEQFF,TRBJ2-1,TRBV18
CASSSRDRRANYGYTF,TRBJ1-2,TRBV6-6
CASSQEGIRGYQFF,TRBJ2-1,TRBV4-3
CASSEKGGQVYGYTF,TRBJ1-2,TRBV6-1
CASSYLPPGGAYEQYF,TRBJ2-7,TRBV6-5
CASSSIDRVGTEAFF,TRBJ1-1,TRBV7-9
CASSQGTSRTDTQYF,TRBJ2-3,TRBV4-2
CASSYSAGVGDTQYF,TRBJ2-3,TRBV6-5
CASSHRRSYNSPLHF,TRBJ1-6,TRBV28
CASSIEGAVYGYTF,TRBJ1-2,TRBV19
CATSRLDRDNSPLHF,TRBJ1-6,TRBV15
CASSSDREVGGYTF,TRBJ1-2,TRBV5-1
CASSLTGAGNTIYF,TRBJ1-3,TRBV7-8
CASSLRWSYEQYF,TRBJ2-7,TRBV27
CASSQDRSRDRGRIEQFF,TRBJ2-1,TRBV4-1